Listed here are 7 T cell receptor beta chains from one sample, sequenced in a study of T cells in Graves' hyperthyroidism and ophthalmopathy. RNA transcripts yielded amplified TCR beta CDR3 regions. When the TCR CDR3 underwent first-round RT-PCR, the HTBI primer set was used. Each CDR3 protein is one row after TCRdb ran MiXCR on the multiplex PCR reads. The sample consists of 300,000 or so distinct CDR3 sequences, 15% to 20% of them appearing once. Sequenced: blood. Receptors originate from a woman aged 45 to 65 with Graves' hyperthyroidism.

This chain links TRBV7-8 with TRBJ2-2, with TRBD2 matching 7 bases. From germline, CDR1 is SGHVS and CDR2 FQNEAQ. The V and J ends lost 5 bases and 5 bases, in that order; junction bases with no gene match: 11. CDR3 length equals 16 residues. The CDR3 sequence is CASSNTAGDRTGELFF. CDR3 sequence (DNA): TGTGCCAGCAGCAATACGGCGGGGGACCGGACCGGGGAGCTGTTTTTT. Looking up the rest from reference TRBV7-8 and TRBJ2-2 gives the full variable domain: GAGVSQSPRYKVAKRGQDVALRCDPISGHVSLFWYQQALGQGPEFLTYFQNEAQLDKSGLPSDRFFAERPEGSVSTLKIQRTQQEDSAVYLCASSNTAGDRTGELFFGEGSRLTVL.

At least ten counts were recorded for this clonotype. This sequence joins TRBV28 and TRBJ2-7; unclear D gene. Looked up from germline, CDR1 is MDHEN and CDR2 is SYDVKM. The length of the CDR3 is 12 residues. With 4 bases removed from V and 4 bases from J, the gap between germline ends came to 8 bases. DNA of the CDR3: TGTGCCAGCAGTTCAGAAGGGTACGAGCAGTACTTC. Translation: CASSSEGYEQYF.

In this sample, this clonotype turned up many times. The chain links TRBV7-9 to TRBJ2-1; D is unresolved. CDR1 and CDR2 from the germline V gene are SEHNR and FQNEAQ (reference sequence). V lost 5 bases to trimming and J lost 9 bases, with 17 bases between them. The CDR3 sequence is 14 residues long. The CDR3, as DNA: TGTGCCAGCAGCCCCGGCGATCTGACCCGTGAGCAGTTCTTC. Translated, it gives CASSPGDLTREQFF. Combining the CDR3 with reference TRBV7-9 and TRBJ2-1 gives the whole variable domain DTGVSQNPRHKITKRGQNVTFRCDPISEHNRLYWYRQTLGQGPEFLTYFQNEAQLEKSRLLSDRFSAERPKGSFSTLEIQRTEQGDSAMYLCASSPGDLTREQFFGPGTRLTVL.

This clonotype has a handful of counts. Relative to the germline gene, one junction end is altered; a read error may explain this. The CDR3 sequence is CASSLAVGEEQYF. CDR3 in DNA: TGTGCTAGCAGCTTAGCGGTCGGGGAAGAGCAGTACTTC. V usage is TRBV7-7 and J usage is TRBJ2-7, with D perhaps TRBD2 (6 bases). This CDR3 has 13 residues. Per germline, CDR1 SSHAT and CDR2 FNYEAQ (reference sequence).

This clonotype was counted ten times or more. The V and J genes are TRBV11-2 and TRBJ2-1, with 7 positions matching TRBD1. Germline-derived CDR1 and CDR2 are SGHAT and FQNNGV. The V gene end was trimmed by 1 base and the J gene end by 2 bases; junction bases not matched to a gene: 5. This CDR3 is 16 amino acids long. The CDR3 coding sequence is TGTGCCAGCAGCTTAGGAGGGGGCCGGGCCTACAATGAGCAGTTCTTC. This gives the protein CASSLGGGRAYNEQFF.

The chain links TRBV10-2 to TRBJ2-1; the match to TRBD1 covers 9 bases. The V gene's germline CDR1 is WSHSY and CDR2 SAAADI. Trimming removed 6 bases from V and 15 bases from J; junction bases left unmatched: 12. The CDR3 extends over 13 amino acids. Here the CDR3 reads CASSNNRGQDWFF. For the CDR3, the DNA is TGCGCCAGCAGCAATAACAGGGGGCAAGATTGGTTCTTC.

The gene calls are TRBV6-1 and TRBJ2-1, with 10 nucleotides matching TRBD2. After removal of 7 bases from V and 8 bases from J, the junction contained 11 bases not matched to a gene. Germline loops: CDR1 MNHNS, CDR2 SASEGT. The CDR3 covers 15 residues. CDR3: CASTGQREGLHEQFF. The CDR3 DNA follows: TGTGCCAGCACTGGTCAGCGGGAGGGCCTCCATGAGCAGTTCTTC.